These 29 T cell receptor beta chains were all obtained from the same sample, sequenced in a study of CD8+ T cells in alopecia areata. RNA extraction was followed by reverse transcription into cDNA, which acted as the sequencing template. Some clones are missing from TCRdb's copy, which holds only in-frame ones; the method was immunoSEQ multiplex PCR. The sample has 80,000 or so clones, approximately 64% seen once; the top ten hold around 20%. The treatment is: oral pan-JAK inhibitor, 5-10 mg twice daily. The source was CD8+ T cells sorted from blood, collected at week 24, from a patient treated with tofacitinib. Receptors originate from a human donor with alopecia areata.

This clone was detected only a few times. The chain recombines TRBV9 with TRBJ2-1; a weak D match, TRBD2 (5 bases). Germline CDR1 is SGDLS and CDR2 is YYNGEE. The V end was cut by 0 bases, the J end by 10 bases, with 5 bases between. The CDR3 is 11 residues long. The CDR3 region is CASSVAGEQFF. Here the CDR3 DNA reads TGTGCCAGCAGCGTAGCGGGGGAGCAGTTCTTC.

The chain links TRBV9 to TRBJ2-1; D is possibly TRBD2 (5 bases). Germline V gene data show CDR1 as SGDLS and CDR2 as YYNGEE. V was pared by 0 bases and J by 2 bases, with 9 bases between. CDR3 length: 15 residues. The CDR3 loop reads CASSVVETTYNEQFF. The CDR3 region has the DNA TGTGCCAGCAGCGTAGTCGAGACTACCTACAATGAGCAGTTCTTC.

The chain joins TRBV7-9 to TRBJ1-1; 7 positions match TRBD1. V dropped 5 bases and J dropped 4; count of bases not matched to a gene: 10. There are 15 residues in the CDR3. Germline CDR1 reads SEHNR; CDR2 reads FQNEAQ (reference sequence). CDR3 sequence: CASSPPTGLATEAFF. Here the CDR3 DNA reads TGTGCCAGCAGCCCCCCGACAGGGTTGGCCACTGAAGCTTTCTTT.

The table lists this clone with a count of one. This chain links TRBV7-2 with TRBJ2-7, with TRBD2 identical over 11 bases. The V gene's germline CDR1 is SGHTA and CDR2 FQGNSA. The CDR3 has 18 residues. J gave up 4 bases and V 4 bases, and 15 bases lay outside the gene matches. CDR3 bases: TGTGCCAGCAGCTGGTTCGCTACTAGCGGGAGCGCGGTTTACGAGCAGTACTTC. Amino acids: CASSWFATSGSAVYEQYF. Full variable domain (missing parts from reference TRBV7-2 and TRBJ2-7): GAGVSQSPSNKVTEKGKDVELRCDPISGHTALYWYRQSLGQGLEFLIYFQGNSAPDKSGLPSDRFSAERTGGSVSTLTIQRTQQEDSAVYLCASSWFATSGSAVYEQYFGPGTRLTVT.

This chain joins TRBV28 and TRBJ1-5; a possible D gene is TRBD1 (5 bases). Germline V gene lookup returns CDR1 MDHEN and CDR2 SYDVKM. This CDR3 region has 18 residues. Trimming left V 6 bases short and J 0 bases short, with 21 bases between. The DNA of the CDR3 is TGTGCCAGCAGCATGAGGAGGGACTTAACTTATAGCAATCAGCCCCAGCATTTT. It translates to CASSMRRDLTYSNQPQHF.

The chain combines TRBV19 with TRBJ2-1; possibly TRBD2 for D (6 bases). The germline CDR1 and CDR2 sequences are LNHDA and SQIVND (reference sequence). V gave up 6 bases and J gave up 5 bases, with 17 bases separating them. The CDR3 extends over 15 amino acids. CDR3 nucleotides: TGTGCCAGTAGCCCCGGGAGTGGGTCCGACAATGAGCAGTTCTTC. Residues: CASSPGSGSDNEQFF.

Only a few counts were recorded for this clone. This sequence joins TRBV7-9 and TRBJ2-1; D gene uncertain. This CDR3 is built from 11 residues. V was trimmed by 7 bases and J by 4 bases, leaving 5 bases between them. Germline CDR1 is SEHNR and CDR2 is FQNEAQ (reference sequence). This chain's CDR3 is CASIDYNEQFF. DNA of the CDR3: TGTGCCAGCATCGATTACAATGAGCAGTTCTTC.

V gene TRBV5-1 combines with J gene TRBJ2-5, with 7 bases matching TRBD2. The CDR3 is 15 amino acids. V lost 4 bases to trimming and J lost 2 bases; unmatched junction nucleotides: 8. Looked up from germline, CDR1 is SGHRS and CDR2 is YFSETQ. The CDR3 is CASSHRAGNQETQYF. The CDR3 DNA is TGCGCCAGCAGCCACCGAGCGGGAAATCAAGAGACCCAGTACTTC.

The chain has TRBV30 and TRBJ1-1; D unclear. Germline CDR1 is GTSNPN and CDR2 is SVGIG (reference sequence). This CDR3 spans 12 amino acids. The ends were cut back, 2 bases at V and 4 bases at J, with 8 bases in the middle. The CDR3 DNA follows: TGTGCCTGGAGTATTGCAGGCACTGAAGCTTTCTTT. Translation gives CAWSIAGTEAFF.

This clone appeared a few times. The gene calls are TRBV7-2 and TRBJ2-2; D call uncertain. Trimming took 5 bases from V and 4 from J, leaving 14 bases between them. Germline loops: CDR1 SGHTA, CDR2 FQGNSA. This CDR3 region has 15 residues. The CDR3 DNA follows: TGTGCCAGCAGCCGCGGATTGTTGGGCACCGGGGAGCTGTTTTTT. This sequence encodes CASSRGLLGTGELFF.

V and J are TRBV4-1 and TRBJ2-3; TRBD2 matches 11 bases. This CDR3 region has 16 residues. The trim removed 5 bases at V and 4 bases at J, leaving 8 bases unmatched. CDR1 MGHRA and CDR2 YSYEKL come from the germline V gene. DNA of the CDR3: TGCGCCAGCAGCGATATAGCGGGGGGGATGGCAGATACGCAGTATTTT. Residues: CASSDIAGGMADTQYF.

V usage is TRBV19 and J usage is TRBJ1-2, with TRBD1 matching 8 bases. Germline-derived CDR1 and CDR2 are LNHDA and SQIVND (reference sequence). This CDR3 is built from 13 residues. The V and J ends lost 6 bases and 8 bases, in that order; junction bases with no gene match: 8. CDR3: CASSFGQGDGYTF. The DNA of the CDR3 is TGTGCCAGTAGCTTTGGACAGGGAGACGGCTACACCTTC. Using reference TRBV19 and TRBJ1-2 for the parts outside the CDR3, the full variable domain is DGGITQSPKYLFRKEGQNVTLSCEQNLNHDAMYWYRQDPGQGLRLIYYSQIVNDFQKGDIAEGYSVSREKKESFPLTVTSAQKNPTAFYLCASSFGQGDGYTFGSGTRLTVV.

The rearrangement joins TRBV27 to TRBJ2-3; D not certain. From germline, CDR1 is MNHEY and CDR2 SMNVEV (reference sequence). CDR3 length: 12 residues. V shed 3 bases and J shed 5 bases, with 6 bases lying between them. The CDR3 DNA is TGTGCCAGCAGTTTGATGGGAGATACGCAGTATTTT. It encodes CASSLMGDTQYF.

The CDR3 DNA follows: TGCGCCAGCAGACGGGGAGTAGTGGATGAGCAGTTCTTC. Translating gives CASRRGVVDEQFF. V gene TRBV4-1 combines with J gene TRBJ2-1; maybe TRBD2 (5 bases). Per the germline V gene, CDR1 is MGHRA and CDR2 is YSYEKL. The V end was cut by 6 bases, the J end by 8 bases, with 14 bases between. This CDR3 spans 13 amino acids.

The CDR3 loop reads CAIGDTEAFF. DNA of the CDR3: TGTGCCATAGGGGACACTGAAGCTTTCTTT. The chain couples TRBV6-5 to TRBJ1-1, with D possibly matching TRBD1 (5 bases). Germline V CDR1 and CDR2: MNHEY, SVGAGI. Trimming stripped 10 bases from V and 3 bases from J, with 6 bases between. This CDR3 has 10 amino acids.

The chain employs TRBV4-3 and TRBJ2-7; 8 bases are a match to TRBD2. J lost 0 bases, V lost 0 bases, and 4 bases had no gene match. In germline, CDR1 is LGHNA, CDR2 YSLEER. This CDR3 comprises 16 residues. CDR3 sequence (DNA): TGCGCCAGCAGCCAAGATTGGCTAGCGGGCTCCTACGAGCAGTACTTC. Its protein is CASSQDWLAGSYEQYF.

The rearrangement links TRBV4-1 to TRBJ2-5; D assignment may be TRBD1 or TRBD2 (5 bases each). Germline V gives CDR1 MGHRA, CDR2 YSYEKL. CDR3 size: 14 residues. The V end was cut by 0 bases, the J end by 5 bases, with 10 bases between. This CDR3 is CASSQDRGAETQYF. CDR3 DNA: TGCGCCAGCAGCCAAGATAGGGGAGCTGAGACCCAGTACTTC.

The chain links TRBV18 to TRBJ2-7; 9 nucleotides agree with TRBD1. The CDR3 is made up of 16 amino acids. Germline V gene sequence: CDR1 KGHSH, CDR2 LQKENI. The junction had 11 bases not matched to a gene; V was cut back by 3 bases and J by 5 bases. The CDR3 spells CASSPTMRTGVHEQYF. DNA of the CDR3: TGTGCCAGCTCACCTACCATGAGGACAGGGGTTCACGAGCAGTACTTC.

The chain uses TRBV4-2 and TRBJ2-3; D remains ambiguous. Germline V lookup: CDR1 LGHNA, CDR2 YNFKEQ. Between the trimmed V and J ends, which lost 0 bases and 0 bases, there was a span of 16 bases. The CDR3 loop spans 18 amino acids. CDR3 amino acids: CASSQESPMTISTDTQYF. CDR3 bases: TGTGCCAGCAGCCAAGAAAGCCCAATGACCATTAGCACAGATACGCAGTATTTT.

This chain connects TRBV11-2 to TRBJ2-7, with 7 bases identical to TRBD2. V gave up 1 base and J gave up 0 bases; unmatched junction bases: 0. The CDR3 consists of 14 residues. Per germline, CDR1 SGHAT and CDR2 FQNNGV. In nucleotides, the CDR3 is TGTGCCAGCAGCTTAGGCGGGAGCTCCTACGAGCAGTACTTC. Its protein is CASSLGGSSYEQYF.

This chain connects TRBV5-6 to TRBJ2-7; D gene uncertain. V was shortened by 3 bases and J by 6 bases, with 13 bases between the two germline ends. Germline V gives CDR1 SGHDT, CDR2 YYEEEE. The length of the CDR3 is 13 residues. CDR3 bases: TGTGCCAGCAGCTACTCCGTCGCAGTCGAGCAGTACTTC. Its translation: CASSYSVAVEQYF.

This rearrangement joins TRBV4-3 to TRBJ1-2; D call uncertain. Trimming took 1 base from V and 0 from J, leaving 9 bases between them. The CDR3 contains 15 residues. CDR1 and CDR2 from the germline V gene are LGHNA and YSLEER. For the CDR3, the DNA is TGCGCCAGCAGCCAAGGTTCTGCGTCTAACTATGGCTACACCTTC. Translating gives CASSQGSASNYGYTF.

CDR3 sequence reads: CASSPWPQSGELFF. The CDR3 nucleotides read TGTGCCAGCAGCCCCTGGCCACAGAGCGGGGAGCTGTTTTTT. The J gene is TRBJ2-2, the V gene TRBV7-3, with D unresolved. Trimming shortened V by 5 bases and J by 7 bases, and 14 bases separated the two germline ends. Looked up from germline, CDR1 is SGHTA and CDR2 is FQGTGA. The CDR3 length is 14 residues.

The rearrangement uses TRBV4-3 and TRBJ2-7; the D is unclear. There are 14 residues in the CDR3. V was pared by 0 bases and J by 0 bases, with 6 bases between. Germline V gives CDR1 LGHNA, CDR2 YSLEER. The CDR3 protein is CASSQDTGSYEQYF. CDR3 DNA: TGCGCCAGCAGCCAAGATACGGGCTCCTACGAGCAGTACTTC.

The chain uses TRBV7-2 and TRBJ1-5; perhaps TRBD1 as D (6 bases). This CDR3 contains 13 residues. Trimming cost V 5 bases and J 5 bases, with 10 bases left between them. Germline V gene lookup returns CDR1 SGHTA and CDR2 FQGNSA. In DNA, the CDR3 is TGTGCCAGCAGCCGGACAGCCGATCAGCCCCAGCATTTT. Translation gives CASSRTADQPQHF.

This clone appeared a few times. V is TRBV5-1 and J is TRBJ2-2, with a weak D call TRBD2 (5 bases). Deletions cut 1 base from V and 1 base from J, with 11 bases between. Germline loops: CDR1 SGHRS, CDR2 YFSETQ. The CDR3 spans 16 residues. Written as DNA, the CDR3 is TGCGCCAGCAGCTTGTGGGAGTCCCAGAACACCGGGGAGCTGTTTTTT. Amino acid sequence: CASSLWESQNTGELFF.

Concerning this clone itself: One junction end disagrees with the germline gene, perhaps due to a read error. The CDR3 coding sequence is TGTGCCAGCAGCTTCGGGACAGGAGGTACTCCGACCTTC. Its translation is CASSFGTGGTPTF. V usage is TRBV13 and J usage is TRBJ2-4; 8 bases match TRBD1. The CDR3 loop spans 13 amino acids. In germline, CDR1 is PRHDT, CDR2 FYEKMQ (reference sequence).

For the CDR3, the DNA is TGTGCCAGCAGCACACCCAATGGCCCCGGGGAGCTGTTTTTT. Encoded protein: CASSTPNGPGELFF. The chain is built from TRBV7-3 and TRBJ2-2; D is unresolved. V was shortened by 5 bases and J by 6 bases, with 13 bases between the two germline ends. This CDR3 region has 14 residues. The germline V gene encodes CDR1 SGHTA and CDR2 FQGTGA.

The chain employs TRBV6-1 and TRBJ2-7, with D possibly being TRBD1 or TRBD2 (5 bases each). Looked up from germline, CDR1 is MNHNS and CDR2 is SASEGT. CDR3 length: 11 amino acids. The V and J ends lost 7 bases and 7 bases respectively, with 11 bases between them. The CDR3 here is CASTGTGEQYF. CDR3 bases: TGTGCCAGCACTGGGACGGGAGAGCAGTACTTC.